The 30 T cell receptor beta chains listed next were all sequenced from one sample in a study of T cell responses to AZD1222 COVID-19 vaccine. Here immunoSEQ multiplex PCR was the method, and the copy in TCRdb shows in-frame clones only, minus some. In the table there are under 140,000 clones, 88% of which are singletons. Sequenced material: peripheral blood, taken on day 0 of AZD1222 vaccination. These receptors were obtained from an adult in good health.

J is TRBJ1-5 and V is TRBV24-1, with D maybe TRBD1 (5 bases). Looked up from germline, CDR1 is KGHDR and CDR2 is SFDVKD. The CDR3 contains 13 residues. The V gene lost 4 bases and the J gene lost 9 bases, with 12 bases spanning the gap. Written as DNA, the CDR3 is TGTGCCACCAGTGAATACTCAGGGAGGCCCCAGCATTTT. Encoded protein: CATSEYSGRPQHF.

This chain uses TRBV4-1 with TRBJ1-3; D gene ambiguous. V was clipped by 2 bases and J by 2 bases, with 10 bases between them. The CDR3 contains 15 residues. The germline gives CDR1 MGHRA, CDR2 YSYEKL. CDR3 amino acids: CASSQQLGAGNTIYF. CDR3 nucleotide sequence: TGCGCCAGCAGCCAACAGTTGGGAGCTGGAAACACCATATATTTT.

The genes are TRBV5-1 and TRBJ2-2, with unresolved D. The germline CDR1 and CDR2 sequences are SGHRS and YFSETQ. Deletions cut 5 bases from V and 3 bases from J, with 8 bases between. The CDR3 contains 13 residues. The CDR3 is CASRVGDTGELFF. The CDR3 DNA sequence: TGCGCCAGCAGGGTTGGGGACACCGGGGAGCTGTTTTTT. Variable domain in full (rest from reference TRBV5-1 and TRBJ2-2): KAGVTQTPRYLIKTRGQQVTLSCSPISGHRSVSWYQQTPGQGLQFLFEYFSETQRNKGNFPGRFSGRQFSNSRSEMNVSTLELGDSALYLCASRVGDTGELFFGEGSRLTVL.

This chain links TRBV6-2 or TRBV6-3 with TRBJ1-1, with D maybe TRBD1 (6 bases). V gave up 6 bases and J gave up 0 bases, with 14 bases separating them. CDR3 length equals 15 residues. In germline, CDR1 is MNHEY, CDR2 SVGEGT. The DNA for the CDR3 is TGTGCCAGCAGCCCCCCGGGGGCAGTGAACACTGAAGCTTTCTTT. As protein: CASSPPGAVNTEAFF.

About this clone itself: Other DNA sequences of this sample code for an identical CDR3. This chain joins TRBV18 and TRBJ1-1; TRBD1 might be the D (5 bases). V was shortened by 3 bases and J by 1 base, with 9 bases between the two germline ends. The CDR3 covers 14 residues. Germline assignment: CDR1 KGHSH and CDR2 LQKENI. CDR3 protein: CASSPGTENTEAFF. CDR3 nucleotides: TGTGCCAGCTCACCTGGGACGGAGAACACTGAAGCTTTCTTT.

The V call is TRBV6-5, the J call TRBJ1-2; 8 positions match TRBD1. CDR3 size: 14 residues. The germline CDR1 and CDR2 sequences are MNHEY and SVGAGI. The V and J ends lost 5 bases and 1 base, in that order; junction bases with no gene match: 3. Here the CDR3 DNA reads TGTGCCAGCAGTAAGACAGGGGTTAACTATGGCTACACCTTC. Its translation is CASSKTGVNYGYTF.

This rearrangement joins TRBV30 to TRBJ2-7, with D perhaps matching TRBD1 or TRBD2 (6 bases each). V lost 2 bases and J lost 2, with 10 bases in between. There are 13 residues in the CDR3. Germline V gene sequence: CDR1 GTSNPN, CDR2 SVGIG (reference sequence). This CDR3 is CAWSRGQTYEQYF. The CDR3 coding sequence is TGTGCCTGGAGTCGGGGGCAAACCTACGAGCAGTACTTC.

The V call is TRBV6-2 or TRBV6-3, the J call TRBJ2-6; D could derive from TRBD1 or TRBD2 (5 bases each). CDR3 size: 20 residues. Germline assignment: CDR1 MNHEY and CDR2 SVGEGT. V was clipped by 2 bases and J by 2 bases, with 22 bases between them. In nucleotides, the CDR3 is TGTGCCAGCAGTTACGGTTGGGGGATCCTATTCGTGCCTGGGGCCAACGTCCTGACTTTC. Translating it yields CASSYGWGILFVPGANVLTF.

The chain is built from TRBV5-1 and TRBJ1-2; TRBD1 is a possible D gene (6 bases). The germline V gene has CDR1 SGHRS and CDR2 YFSETQ. Trimming stripped 1 base from V and 0 bases from J, with 16 bases between. The CDR3 is made up of 17 amino acids. The CDR3 nucleotides read TGCGCCAGCAGCTTGTTGACAGGCCTGGGCCCTAACTATGGCTACACCTTC. The encoded protein is CASSLLTGLGPNYGYTF.

V usage is TRBV19 and J usage is TRBJ1-1, with TRBD1 as a possible D gene (6 bases). The V gene's germline CDR1 is LNHDA and CDR2 SQIVND (reference sequence). V was trimmed by 6 bases and J by 6 bases, leaving 17 bases between them. The CDR3 consists of 14 residues. In nucleotides, the CDR3 is TGTGCCAGTAGAGACGTCTTGGGGACATCTGAAGCTTTCTTT. As protein: CASRDVLGTSEAFF.

J is TRBJ2-7 and V is TRBV5-1; 11 bases line up with TRBD2. Per germline, CDR1 SGHRS and CDR2 YFSETQ. The junction had 9 bases not matched to a gene; V was cut back by 6 bases and J by 7 bases. This CDR3 has 14 residues. The CDR3 loop is CASNAGTSGLEQYF. The CDR3 nucleotides read TGCGCCAGCAACGCCGGGACTAGCGGCCTGGAGCAGTACTTC.

The chain is built from TRBV12-5 and TRBJ2-7, with D tentatively TRBD2 (5 bases). Germline-derived CDR1 and CDR2 are LGHNT and FRNRAP. Trimming pared 8 bases from V and 2 bases from J, leaving 10 bases between. CDR3 size: 12 residues. The CDR3 nucleotides are TGTGCTAGTCAACTCGGGGCCTACGAGCAGTACTTC. Translated, it gives CASQLGAYEQYF.

The chain has TRBV12-3 or TRBV12-4 and TRBJ1-2; the D gene is possibly TRBD1 (6 bases). V lost 1 base and J lost 8, with 11 bases in between. The length of the CDR3 is 13 residues. CDR3 nucleotide sequence: TGTGCCAGCAGTTTAGTGGGGGCAGGCGGCTACACCTTC. As protein: CASSLVGAGGYTF.

The chain links TRBV5-5 to TRBJ2-7, with 8 bases aligning to TRBD1. CDR3 length equals 14 residues. Trimming took 3 bases from V and 7 from J; bases not matched to a gene: 9. Germline values: CDR1 SGHKS, CDR2 YYEKEE (reference sequence). The CDR3 is CASSSTQGVKEQYF. The CDR3, as DNA: TGTGCCAGCAGCTCCACACAGGGGGTAAAAGAGCAGTACTTC.

V gene TRBV2 combines with J gene TRBJ1-4, with 11 positions matching TRBD1. V lost 9 bases and J lost 1; bases outside the gene matches: 1. This CDR3 comprises 14 residues. Germline V lookup: CDR1 SNHLY, CDR2 FYNNEI. Here the CDR3 DNA reads TGTGCCAGAGGGACAGGGGGAACTAATGAAAAACTGTTTTTT. It yields the protein CARGTGGTNEKLFF.

The rearrangement joins TRBV30 to TRBJ2-7; D may be TRBD2 (5 bases). Trimming left V 4 bases short and J 2 bases short, with 9 bases between. CDR1 is GTSNPN and CDR2 is SVGIG in the germline V gene (reference sequence). This CDR3 region has 12 residues. CDR3 DNA: TGTGCCTGGACCCGGGGAACCTACGAGCAGTACTTC. Its translation is CAWTRGTYEQYF.

The rearrangement links TRBV13 to TRBJ2-3; possible D gene TRBD1, 5 bases. Deletions cut 5 bases from V and 0 bases from J, with 12 bases between. This CDR3 is built from 15 residues. Germline-derived CDR1 and CDR2 are PRHDT and FYEKMQ (reference sequence). Here the CDR3 DNA reads TGTGCCAGCAGCGTATTAGGGGTTAGCACAGATACGCAGTATTTT. Translated, it gives CASSVLGVSTDTQYF.

The J gene is TRBJ1-1, the V gene TRBV5-6; no reliable D call. CDR1 and CDR2 from the germline V gene are SGHDT and YYEEEE. This CDR3 is built from 13 residues. V was clipped by 1 base and J by 0 bases, with 4 bases between them. The CDR3 sequence is CASSLLMNTEAFF. DNA for the CDR3: TGTGCCAGCAGCTTGTTGATGAACACTGAAGCTTTCTTT.

The V gene is TRBV11-2, the J gene TRBJ2-1; D gene ambiguous. The CDR3 loop spans 14 amino acids. Trimming cost V 3 bases and J 8 bases, with 14 bases left between them. From germline, CDR1 is SGHAT and CDR2 FQNNGV. CDR3 nucleotides: TGTGCCAGCAGCTTGATCATAACCCTTGATGAGCAGTTCTTC. Protein sequence: CASSLIITLDEQFF.

The chain links TRBV11-3 to TRBJ2-4; D is ambiguous. V was shortened by 1 base and J by 12 bases, with 13 bases between the two germline ends. This CDR3 is 13 amino acids long. Germline CDR1 SGHNT, CDR2 YENEEA. In DNA, the CDR3 is TGTGCCAGCAGCTTAGGGACCGAAAACCGTCAGTACTTC. It encodes CASSLGTENRQYF.

About this clone: The same CDR3 also results from other DNA sequences found in this sample. This chain connects TRBV5-1 to TRBJ2-3, with D possibly being TRBD2 (5 bases). CDR1 SGHRS and CDR2 YFSETQ come from the germline V gene. This CDR3 is built from 15 residues. V was cut by 0 bases and J by 0 bases, with 8 bases left in between. CDR3 sequence (DNA): TGCGCCAGCAGCTTGGTCGGCGGGAGCACAGATACGCAGTATTTT. Its protein product is CASSLVGGSTDTQYF.

The genes are TRBV4-1 and TRBJ2-2; D ambiguous. CDR1 is MGHRA, CDR2 YSYEKL, per germline. The CDR3 covers 16 residues. With 4 bases removed from V and 4 bases from J, the gap between germline ends came to 16 bases. The CDR3 loop is CASSLRAPTGTGELFF. In DNA form, the CDR3 reads TGCGCCAGCAGCCTTCGTGCGCCCACGGGCACCGGGGAGCTGTTTTTT.

V and J are TRBV30 and TRBJ1-5; weak D call: TRBD1 (6 bases). The CDR3 is made up of 14 amino acids. Germline loops: CDR1 GTSNPN, CDR2 SVGIG (reference sequence). V was trimmed by 2 bases and J by 6 bases, leaving 14 bases between them. The CDR3 sequence: CAWSSTGSTQPQHF. As DNA, the CDR3 is TGTGCCTGGAGTAGCACAGGGAGTACTCAGCCCCAGCATTTT.

The chain couples TRBV5-6 to TRBJ1-1; tentative D call: TRBD1 (6 bases). Trimming cost V 3 bases and J 6 bases, with 9 bases left between them. There are 12 residues in the CDR3. Germline assignment: CDR1 SGHDT and CDR2 YYEEEE. In nucleotides, the CDR3 is TGTGCCAGCAGCTGGGGGCAGGCTGAAGCTTTCTTT. It encodes CASSWGQAEAFF.

This chain joins TRBV7-8 and TRBJ2-7; D possibly matches TRBD1 or TRBD2 (5 bases each). Germline values: CDR1 SGHVS, CDR2 FQNEAQ. The CDR3 consists of 15 residues. Trimming cost V 5 bases and J 2 bases, with 16 bases left between them. The CDR3 region is CASSPSRDRTYEQYF. CDR3 bases: TGTGCCAGCAGCCCCTCTAGGGACCGCACCTACGAGCAGTACTTC.

In DNA form, the CDR3 reads TGTGCCAGCAGAGCGACAGGCCTCTACGAGCAGTACTTC. This sequence encodes CASRATGLYEQYF. The chain uses TRBV6-5 and TRBJ2-7; maybe TRBD1 (6 bases). Germline-derived CDR1 and CDR2 are MNHEY and SVGAGI. The CDR3 extends over 13 amino acids. The V and J ends lost 6 bases and 3 bases respectively, with 12 bases between them.

This clone appeared a single time. V and J are TRBV11-2 and TRBJ1-1; TRBD1 is a possible D gene (6 bases). The ends were cut back, 5 bases at V and 4 bases at J, with 11 bases in the middle. The CDR3 extends over 13 amino acids. Per the germline V gene, CDR1 is SGHAT and CDR2 is FQNNGV. In DNA form, the CDR3 reads TGTGCCAGCAGCCAGGGGTGGAGCACTGAAGCTTTCTTT. This codes for CASSQGWSTEAFF.

The gene calls are TRBV4-1 and TRBJ1-1; the D is unclear. This CDR3 is 16 amino acids long. The V end was cut by 1 base, the J end by 1 base, with 13 bases between. Germline V gene sequence: CDR1 MGHRA, CDR2 YSYEKL. The CDR3 sequence: CASSQGLGFANTEAFF. The CDR3 bases are TGCGCCAGCAGCCAAGGACTCGGGTTCGCGAACACTGAAGCTTTCTTT.

The chain joins TRBV20-1 to TRBJ1-2; D unclear. Per the germline V gene, CDR1 is DFQATT and CDR2 is SNEGSKA (reference sequence). Trimming stripped 0 bases from V and 4 bases from J, with 3 bases between. The CDR3 is made up of 11 amino acids. CDR3 region: CSAREPYGYTF. The CDR3, as DNA: TGCAGTGCTAGAGAACCCTATGGCTACACCTTC.

The chain carries TRBV3-1 (or the pseudogene TRBV3-2) and TRBJ1-6; 7 bases are shared with TRBD1. This CDR3 contains 14 residues. Germline CDR1 is LGHDT and CDR2 is YNNKEL (reference sequence). V shed 6 bases and J 6 bases; nucleotides not matched to a gene: 5. The CDR3 is CASRPTGLNSPLHF. CDR3 nucleotide sequence: TGTGCCAGCAGGCCGACAGGGCTTAATTCACCCCTCCACTTT.